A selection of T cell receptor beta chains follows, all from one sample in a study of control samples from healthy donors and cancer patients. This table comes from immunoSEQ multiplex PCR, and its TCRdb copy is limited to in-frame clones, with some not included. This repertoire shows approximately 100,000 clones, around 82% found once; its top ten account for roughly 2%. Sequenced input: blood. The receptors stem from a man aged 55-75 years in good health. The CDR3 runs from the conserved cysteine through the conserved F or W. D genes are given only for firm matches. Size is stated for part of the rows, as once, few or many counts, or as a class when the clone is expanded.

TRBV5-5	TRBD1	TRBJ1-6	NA	TGTGCCAGCAGGACCGGGACAGGGAGCTCCTATAATTCACCCCTCCACTTT	CASRTGTGSSYNSPLHF
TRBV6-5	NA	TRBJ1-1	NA	TGTGCCAGCAGTCGAATTACAGGCACCGACTATGAAGCTTTCTTT	CASSRITGTDYEAFF
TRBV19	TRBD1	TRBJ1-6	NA	TGTGCCAGTAGCCGCGCCGGGACAGCTAATAATTCACCCCTCCACTTT	CASSRAGTANNSPLHF
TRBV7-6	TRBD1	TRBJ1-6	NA	TGTGCCAGCAGCTTATCACACAGGGGGCCCTATAATTCACCCCTCCACTTT	CASSLSHRGPYNSPLHF
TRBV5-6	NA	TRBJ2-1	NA	TGTGCCAGCAGTTACGGGGACATTTACAATGAGCAGTTCTTC	CASSYGDIYNEQFF
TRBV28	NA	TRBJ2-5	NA	TGTGCCAGCAGTGGCCAGACGGTAGTTAAGTACTTC	CASSGQTVVKYF
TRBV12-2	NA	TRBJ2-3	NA	TGTGCAAGTCGCCAACTAGCGGGAGTTACAGATACGCAGTATTTT	CASRQLAGVTDTQYF
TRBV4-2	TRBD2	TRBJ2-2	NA	TGTGCCAGCAGCCAAGAGTCAAGCGGGGGAAACACCGGGGAGCTGTTTTTT	CASSQESSGGNTGELFF
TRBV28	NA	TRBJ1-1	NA	TGTGCCAGCGGAGACACTGAAGCTTTCTTT	CASGDTEAFF
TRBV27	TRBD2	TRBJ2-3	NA	TGTGCCAGCAGCCACGGACTAGCTCCAGATACGCAGTATTTT	CASSHGLAPDTQYF
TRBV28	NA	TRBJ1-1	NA	TGTGCCAGCAGTTTGTCCCAGGGTTCGTCCACTGAAGCTTTCTTT	CASSLSQGSSTEAFF
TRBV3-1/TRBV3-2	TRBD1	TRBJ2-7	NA	TGTGCCAGCAGCCCTTCACCGGGACAGGGGCTCCTCGAGCAGTACTTC	CASSPSPGQGLLEQYF
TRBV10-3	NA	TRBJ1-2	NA	TGTGCCACTGTACACTCGGGGGACTATGGCTACACCTTC	CATVHSGDYGYTF
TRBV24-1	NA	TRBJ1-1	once	TGTGCCACCAGTGCAGGTAGGGGGAACACTGAAGCTTTCTTT	CATSAGRGNTEAFF
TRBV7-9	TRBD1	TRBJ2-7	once	TGTGCCAGCAGCTTAGCCACCGGGACAGGAACCTACGAGCAGTACTTC	CASSLATGTGTYEQYF
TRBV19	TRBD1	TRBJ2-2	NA	TGTGCCAGTATTTTCTCAGGGGGTCCAACGAACACCGGGGAGCTGTTTTTT	CASIFSGGPTNTGELFF
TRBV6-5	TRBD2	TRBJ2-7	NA	TGTGCCAGCAGCTTGGGCGGGAGCTCCTACGAGCAGTACTTC	CASSLGGSSYEQYF
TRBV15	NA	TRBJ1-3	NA	TGTGCCACCAGCAGAGACAGGGTTTCTGGAAACACCATATATTTT	CATSRDRVSGNTIYF
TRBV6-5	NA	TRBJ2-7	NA	TGTGCCAGCAGTTACTCAAGGCTAAGATCCTCCTACGAGCAGTACTTC	CASSYSRLRSSYEQYF
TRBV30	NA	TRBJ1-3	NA	TGTGCCTGGGGCCGGGGGAGTCAACACTCTGGAAACACCATATATTTT	CAWGRGSQHSGNTIYF
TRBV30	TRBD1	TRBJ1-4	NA	TGTGCCTGGAGTGTTTTTCGACAGGGGGCGCGTGAAAAACTGTTTTTT	CAWSVFRQGAREKLFF
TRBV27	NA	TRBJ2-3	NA	TGTGCCAGCAGTTTATACGTGTCGGGGCAGGGTGATACGCAGTATTTT	CASSLYVSGQGDTQYF
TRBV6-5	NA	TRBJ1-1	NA	TGTGCCAGCAGCTCATTCAGAGGGGGGTGGACTGAAGCTTTCTTT	CASSSFRGGWTEAFF
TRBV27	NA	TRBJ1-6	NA	TGTGCCAGCACTTCCAATAATTCACCCCTCCACTTT	CASTSNNSPLHF
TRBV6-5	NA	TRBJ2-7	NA	TGTGCCAGCAGTCTACCGGACAGCCGAGAGTACTTC	CASSLPDSREYF
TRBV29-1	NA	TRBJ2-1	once	TGCAGCTTGCGTTTCCAGGGACACCAATACAATGAGCAGTTCTTC	CSLRFQGHQYNEQFF
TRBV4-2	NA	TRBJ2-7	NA	TGTGCCAGCAGCCCCCAAGATGGGGCAGCTGCCTACGAGCAGTACTTC	CASSPQDGAAAYEQYF
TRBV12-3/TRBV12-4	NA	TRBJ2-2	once	TGTGCCAGCAGTCAACTGAGCACCGGGGAGCTGTTTTTT	CASSQLSTGELFF
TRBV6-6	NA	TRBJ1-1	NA	TGTGCCAGCAGTACAGAGATCACTGAAGCTTTCTTT	CASSTEITEAFF
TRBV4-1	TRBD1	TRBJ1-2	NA	TGCGCCAGCAGCCAAGAGAAGGACAGGGGGCCCTATGGCTACACCTTC	CASSQEKDRGPYGYTF
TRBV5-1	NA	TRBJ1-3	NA	TGCGCCAGCAGCAGTTTTGGTAACTCTGGAAACACCATATATTTT	CASSSFGNSGNTIYF
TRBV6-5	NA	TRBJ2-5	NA	TGTGCCAGCAGATCAGAAGACCTCCAAGAGACCCAGTACTTC	CASRSEDLQETQYF
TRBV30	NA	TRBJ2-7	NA	TGTGCCTGGAGCCTCTCAGGGGTCACCTACGAGCAGTACTTC	CAWSLSGVTYEQYF
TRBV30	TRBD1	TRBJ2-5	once	TGTGCCTGGAAAGCAAACAGGGGGCTAGGGGAGACCCAGTACTTC	CAWKANRGLGETQYF
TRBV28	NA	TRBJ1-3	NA	TGTGCCAGCAGAACCAGGAGCTCTGGAAACACCATATATTTT	CASRTRSSGNTIYF
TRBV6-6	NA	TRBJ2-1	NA	TGTGCCAGCGAGACTCCTTTGGGGAGCTCCTACAATGAGCAGTTCTTC	CASETPLGSSYNEQFF
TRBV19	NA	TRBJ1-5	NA	TGTGCCAGTAGTATAAATGGGGGGTATGGTCAGCCCCAGCATTTT	CASSINGGYGQPQHF
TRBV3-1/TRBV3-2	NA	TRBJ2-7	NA	TGTGCCAGCAGCCAAGGGTTCTCCTACGAGCAGTACTTC	CASSQGFSYEQYF
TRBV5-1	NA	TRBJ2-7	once	TGCGCCAGCAGCCGGGACTACGAGCAGTACTTC	CASSRDYEQYF
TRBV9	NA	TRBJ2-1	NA	TGTGCCAGCAGCGTAGGCAGGGGAGGTTCATATGAGCAGTTCTTC	CASSVGRGGSYEQFF
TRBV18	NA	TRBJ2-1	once	TGTGCCAGCTGTGGCCCTAGCTTGGAGCAGTTCTTC	CASCGPSLEQFF
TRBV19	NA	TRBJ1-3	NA	TGTGCCTCTCATATGGTCTCTGGAAACACCATATATTTT	CASHMVSGNTIYF